Listed here are 13 T cell receptor beta chains from one sample, sequenced in a study of T cells in Graves' hyperthyroidism and ophthalmopathy. TCR beta CDR3 sequences were amplified from RNA transcripts. HTBI primers were used for first-round RT-PCR of the TCR CDR3. TCRdb recomputed calls from the multiplex PCR reads with MiXCR, one row per CDR3 protein. In the table there are a few hundred thousand distinct CDR3 sequences, 15% to 19% of which are singletons. The sequenced material came from blood. All receptors come from a woman aged 25 to 39 with Graves' hyperthyroidism.

This clonotype has ten or more counts. The genes are TRBV6-2 or TRBV6-3 and TRBJ2-3; 9 bases align to TRBD2. The germline V gene encodes CDR1 MNHEY and CDR2 SVGEGT. The CDR3 length is 15 residues. The trim removed 2 bases at V and 5 bases at J, leaving 5 bases unmatched. CDR3 loop: CASSYRAGGQDTQYF. DNA of the CDR3: TGTGCCAGCAGTTACAGGGCGGGAGGGCAAGATACGCAGTATTTT.

This chain uses TRBV5-1 with TRBJ1-5; D gene ambiguous. The CDR3 extends over 15 amino acids. Germline loops: CDR1 SGHRS, CDR2 YFSETQ. V lost 0 bases and J lost 2, with 9 bases in between. CDR3 in amino acids: CASSLGDFGNQPQHF. CDR3 sequence (DNA): TGCGCCAGCAGCTTGGGTGACTTCGGCAATCAGCCCCAGCATTTT.

This chain links TRBV5-1 with TRBJ1-4; 8 bases map to TRBD1. Germline CDR1 reads SGHRS; CDR2 reads YFSETQ. The CDR3 is 14 residues long. Trimming at V came to 4 bases and at J to 3 bases, leaving 2 bases not matched to a gene. The CDR3 reads CASSGQGPNEKLFF. The CDR3, as DNA: TGCGCCAGCAGCGGACAGGGCCCTAATGAAAAACTGTTTTTT.

This clonotype occurred a few times. The J gene is TRBJ2-2, the V gene TRBV29-1, with 11 bases fitting TRBD2. CDR3 length: 14 amino acids. CDR1 is SQVTM and CDR2 is ANQGSEA in the germline V gene. V trimming: 6 bases; J trimming: 4 bases; junction bases outside the gene matches: 4. The CDR3: CSVSGTSGTGELFF. CDR3 nucleotides: TGCAGCGTCTCCGGGACTAGCGGCACCGGGGAGCTGTTTTTT.

This clonotype was recorded at least ten times. The V and J genes are TRBV6-2 or TRBV6-3 and TRBJ1-1, with 7 bases matching TRBD1. Germline values: CDR1 MNHEY, CDR2 SVGEGT. The CDR3 consists of 14 residues. After removal of 7 bases from V and 0 bases from J, the junction contained 5 bases not matched to a gene. The CDR3: CASTRQGMNTEAFF. The DNA for the CDR3 is TGTGCCAGCACCAGACAGGGAATGAACACTGAAGCTTTCTTT.

In its sample, this clonotype was seen a few times. This chain links TRBV10-3 with TRBJ2-7; D possibly corresponds to TRBD2 (5 bases). From germline, CDR1 is ENHRY and CDR2 SYGVKD. Trimming took 4 bases from V and 2 from J, leaving 12 bases between them. The CDR3 totals 14 residues. The CDR3 DNA sequence: TGTGCCATCAGTGTCAGCGGAGCAGCCTACGAGCAGTACTTC. Translated: CAISVSGAAYEQYF.

The chain carries TRBV29-1 and TRBJ1-5; perhaps TRBD1 as D (5 bases). Looked up from germline, CDR1 is SQVTM and CDR2 is ANQGSEA. The CDR3 runs 12 residues. V was cut by 7 bases and J by 2 bases, with 9 bases left in between. The CDR3 region has the DNA TGCAGCGCTCAGGGTGGCAATCAGCCCCAGCATTTT. Translated, it gives CSAQGGNQPQHF.

The table lists this clonotype with a count of one. The chain joins TRBV3-1 to TRBJ2-1; TRBD2 is a possible D gene (6 bases). There are 17 residues in the CDR3. Per germline, CDR1 LGHDT and CDR2 YNNKEL (reference sequence). The germline V and J ends were trimmed by 4 bases and 5 bases, with 21 bases remaining between them. The chain's CDR3 is CASSLKPPGLADNEQFF. The CDR3 bases are TGTGCCAGCAGCCTAAAGCCCCCGGGACTTGCTGACAATGAGCAGTTCTTC.

The chain has TRBV28 and TRBJ1-2, with 7 bases identical to TRBD1. There are 13 residues in the CDR3. V shed 6 bases and J 5 bases; nucleotides not matched to a gene: 6. Germline CDR1 MDHEN, CDR2 SYDVKM. CDR3 sequence reads: CASRRDSKYGYTF. CDR3 in DNA: TGTGCCAGCAGAAGGGACAGTAAATATGGCTACACCTTC.

The CDR3 coding sequence is TGTGCCAGCACCGTATCCGGGACAGGGAACACCGGGGAGCTGTTTTTT. It specifies CASTVSGTGNTGELFF. The chain uses TRBV12-3 or TRBV12-4 and TRBJ2-2; 8 bases map to TRBD1. This CDR3 is built from 16 residues. Trimming removed 7 bases from V and 1 base from J; junction bases left unmatched: 8.

This clonotype was counted ten times or more. The chain couples TRBV6-1 to TRBJ2-1; no clear D gene. The CDR3 is 16 residues long. Germline V lookup: CDR1 MNHNS, CDR2 SASEGT. V lost 1 base and J lost 2, with 12 bases in between. In DNA form, the CDR3 reads TGTGCCAGCAGTGAAGTATTGGGCGGAACCTACAATGAGCAGTTCTTC. It is translated as CASSEVLGGTYNEQFF.

This clonotype showed up many times. The chain has TRBV28 and TRBJ2-5; D gene unclear. V lost 7 bases to trimming and J lost 0 bases, with 15 bases between them. Germline V lookup: CDR1 MDHEN, CDR2 SYDVKM. The CDR3 has 15 residues. CDR3 sequence: CASNLVVGNQETQYF. In DNA, the CDR3 is TGTGCCAGCAATCTAGTTGTGGGAAACCAAGAGACCCAGTACTTC.

This clonotype was counted between two and nine times. The chain carries TRBV4-1 and TRBJ2-1, with 7 bases matching TRBD2. Looked up from germline, CDR1 is MGHRA and CDR2 is YSYEKL. V shed 0 bases, J shed 4 bases, and the junction held 3 bases outside the gene matches. The CDR3 spans 15 residues. The CDR3 sequence is CASSQDPSGYNEQFF. The CDR3, as DNA: TGCGCCAGCAGCCAAGATCCTAGCGGATACAATGAGCAGTTCTTC.